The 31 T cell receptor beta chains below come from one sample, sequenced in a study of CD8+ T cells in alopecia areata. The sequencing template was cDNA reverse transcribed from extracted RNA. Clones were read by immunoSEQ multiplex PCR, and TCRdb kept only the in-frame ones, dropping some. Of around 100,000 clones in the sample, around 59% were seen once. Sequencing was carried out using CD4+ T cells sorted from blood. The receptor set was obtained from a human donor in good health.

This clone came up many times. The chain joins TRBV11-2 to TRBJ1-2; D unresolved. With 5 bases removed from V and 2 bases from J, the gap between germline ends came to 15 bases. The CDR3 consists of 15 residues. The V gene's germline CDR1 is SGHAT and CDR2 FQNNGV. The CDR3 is CASSQDEDTNYGYTF. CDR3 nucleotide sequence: TGTGCCAGCAGCCAAGATGAGGATACGAACTATGGCTACACCTTC.

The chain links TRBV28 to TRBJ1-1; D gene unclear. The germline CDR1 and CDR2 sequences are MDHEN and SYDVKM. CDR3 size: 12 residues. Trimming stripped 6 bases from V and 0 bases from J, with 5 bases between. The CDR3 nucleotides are TGTGCCAGCAGCCAGTTGAACACTGAAGCTTTCTTT. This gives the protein CASSQLNTEAFF.

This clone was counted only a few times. CDR3 DNA: TGTGCCAGCAGTGCCCTTGGACAGGCGCAACAAGAGACCCAGTACTTC. Translated: CASSALGQAQQETQYF. The V and J genes are TRBV2 and TRBJ2-5; 7 nucleotides match TRBD1. CDR1 and CDR2 from the germline V gene are SNHLY and FYNNEI. V lost 4 bases and J lost 2; bases outside the gene matches: 10. CDR3 size: 16 residues.

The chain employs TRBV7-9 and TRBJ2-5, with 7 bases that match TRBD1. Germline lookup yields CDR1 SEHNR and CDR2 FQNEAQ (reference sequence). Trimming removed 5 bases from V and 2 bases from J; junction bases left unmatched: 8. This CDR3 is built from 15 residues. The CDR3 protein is CASSPTGWKQETQYF. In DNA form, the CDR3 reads TGTGCCAGCAGCCCGACAGGGTGGAAGCAAGAGACCCAGTACTTC.

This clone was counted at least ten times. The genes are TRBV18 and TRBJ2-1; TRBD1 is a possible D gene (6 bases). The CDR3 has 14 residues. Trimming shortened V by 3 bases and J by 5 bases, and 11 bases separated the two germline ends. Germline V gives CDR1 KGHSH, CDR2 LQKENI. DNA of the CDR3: TGTGCCAGCTCACCGCAGGCAGGGGACAATGAGCAGTTCTTC. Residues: CASSPQAGDNEQFF.

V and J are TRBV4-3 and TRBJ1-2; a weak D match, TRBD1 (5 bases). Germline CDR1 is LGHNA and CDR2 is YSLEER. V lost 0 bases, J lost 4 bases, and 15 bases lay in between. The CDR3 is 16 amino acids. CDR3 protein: CASSQDRDGGGYGYTF. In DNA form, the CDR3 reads TGCGCCAGCAGCCAAGATCGGGACGGGGGTGGCTATGGCTACACCTTC.

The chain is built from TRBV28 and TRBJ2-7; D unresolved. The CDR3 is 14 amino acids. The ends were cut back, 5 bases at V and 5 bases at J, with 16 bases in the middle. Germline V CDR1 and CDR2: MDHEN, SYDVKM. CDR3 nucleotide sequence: TGTGCCAGCAGTCCCCTCGCCGAGTCCCACGAGCAGTACTTC. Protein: CASSPLAESHEQYF.

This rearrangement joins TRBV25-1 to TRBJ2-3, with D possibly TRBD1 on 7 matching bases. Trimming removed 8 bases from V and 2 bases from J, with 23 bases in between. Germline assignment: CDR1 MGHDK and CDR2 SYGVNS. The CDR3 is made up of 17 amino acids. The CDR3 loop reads CASASRGEMIPTDTQYF. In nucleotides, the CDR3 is TGTGCCAGCGCCAGCAGGGGGGAGATGATCCCCACAGATACGCAGTATTTT.

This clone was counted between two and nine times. The CDR3 DNA follows: TGTGCCACTCGGGATTTGAGGCCCCAAGAGACCCAGTACTTC. Encoded protein: CATRDLRPQETQYF. The rearrangement joins TRBV19 to TRBJ2-5; the D gene is possibly TRBD2 (5 bases). V shed 10 bases and J shed 1 base, with 16 bases lying between them. Germline V gene sequence: CDR1 LNHDA, CDR2 SQIVND (reference sequence). The CDR3 sequence is 14 residues long. The full variable domain, with the rest looked up from reference TRBV19 and TRBJ2-5, is DGGITQSPKYLFRKEGQNVTLSCEQNLNHDAMYWYRQDPGQGLRLIYYSQIVNDFQKGDIAEGYSVSREKKESFPLTVTSAQKNPTAFYLCATRDLRPQETQYFGPGTRLLVL.

The CDR3 region has the DNA TGTGCCAGCGTGCAGGAGTCCGGGGCCAACGTCCTGACTTTC. Amino acid sequence: CASVQESGANVLTF. The rearrangement uses TRBV2 and TRBJ2-6; D is undetermined. The V end was cut by 8 bases, the J end by 4 bases, with 12 bases between. Germline lookup yields CDR1 SNHLY and CDR2 FYNNEI. This CDR3 has 14 amino acids. Together with reference TRBV2 and TRBJ2-6, the CDR3 gives the full variable domain: EPEVTQTPSHQVTQMGQEVILRCVPISNHLYFYWYRQILGQKVEFLVSFYNNEISEKSEIFDDQFSVERPDGSNFTLKIRSTKLEDSAMYFCASVQESGANVLTFGAGSRLTVL.

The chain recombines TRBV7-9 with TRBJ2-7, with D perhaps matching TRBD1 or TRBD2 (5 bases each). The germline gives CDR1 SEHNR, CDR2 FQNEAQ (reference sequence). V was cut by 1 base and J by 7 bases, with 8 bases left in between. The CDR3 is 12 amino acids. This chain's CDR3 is CASSLVGAEQYF. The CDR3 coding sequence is TGTGCCAGCAGCTTAGTCGGGGCAGAGCAGTACTTC.

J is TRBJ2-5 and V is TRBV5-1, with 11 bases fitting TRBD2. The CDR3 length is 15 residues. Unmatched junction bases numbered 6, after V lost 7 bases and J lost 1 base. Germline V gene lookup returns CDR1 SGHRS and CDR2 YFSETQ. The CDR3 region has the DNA TGCGCCAGCGCCCTTAGCGGGGGGGCCCAAGAGACCCAGTACTTC. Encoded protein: CASALSGGAQETQYF. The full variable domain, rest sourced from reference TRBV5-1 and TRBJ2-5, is KAGVTQTPRYLIKTRGQQVTLSCSPISGHRSVSWYQQTPGQGLQFLFEYFSETQRNKGNFPGRFSGRQFSNSRSEMNVSTLELGDSALYLCASALSGGAQETQYFGPGTRLLVL.

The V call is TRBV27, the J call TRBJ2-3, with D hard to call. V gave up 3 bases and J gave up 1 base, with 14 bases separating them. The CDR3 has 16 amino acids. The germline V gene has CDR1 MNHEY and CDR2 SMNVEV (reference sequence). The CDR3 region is CASSFSQQPGTDTQYF. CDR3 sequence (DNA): TGTGCCAGCAGTTTTTCCCAACAGCCCGGCACAGATACGCAGTATTTT.

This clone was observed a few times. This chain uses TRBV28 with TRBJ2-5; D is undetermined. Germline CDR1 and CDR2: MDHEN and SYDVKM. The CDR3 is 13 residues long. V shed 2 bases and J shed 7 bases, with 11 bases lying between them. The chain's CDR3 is CASSLHRTGTQYF. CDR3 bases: TGTGCCAGCAGTTTACACCGGACGGGGACCCAGTACTTC.

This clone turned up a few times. The CDR3 sequence: CASSRNEGEQETQYF. The CDR3 bases are TGTGCCAGCAGCCGAAATGAGGGTGAACAAGAGACCCAGTACTTC. The V call is TRBV25-1, the J call TRBJ2-5, with a weak D call TRBD2 (5 bases). The V gene lost 6 bases and the J gene lost 2 bases, with 16 bases spanning the gap. The germline CDR1 and CDR2 sequences are MGHDK and SYGVNS. The CDR3 is made up of 15 amino acids.

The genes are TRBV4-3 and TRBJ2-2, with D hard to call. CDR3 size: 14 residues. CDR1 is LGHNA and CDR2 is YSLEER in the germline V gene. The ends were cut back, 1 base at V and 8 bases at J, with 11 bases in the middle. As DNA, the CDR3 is TGCGCCAGCAGCCAAGCCTCGAAATCGGGGGAGCTGTTTTTT. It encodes CASSQASKSGELFF.

The CDR3 loop is CASSFGGTVNEQFF. The CDR3 nucleotides read TGTGCCAGCAGCTTTGGTGGGACAGTCAATGAGCAGTTCTTC. The V call is TRBV7-9, the J call TRBJ2-1; 7 bases are a match to TRBD1. Germline V CDR1 and CDR2: SEHNR, FQNEAQ (reference sequence). Trimming at V came to 3 bases and at J to 6 bases, leaving 5 bases not matched to a gene. This CDR3 has 14 amino acids.

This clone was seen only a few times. The CDR3 DNA reads TGTGCCAGCTGGGCCGGGACAGGGGTGAGAGAGCAGTACTTC. Protein sequence: CASWAGTGVREQYF. The gene calls are TRBV6-5 and TRBJ2-7, with 10 bases aligning to TRBD1. The germline V gene has CDR1 MNHEY and CDR2 SVGAGI. This CDR3 region has 14 residues. V lost 8 bases and J lost 7; bases outside the gene matches: 11.

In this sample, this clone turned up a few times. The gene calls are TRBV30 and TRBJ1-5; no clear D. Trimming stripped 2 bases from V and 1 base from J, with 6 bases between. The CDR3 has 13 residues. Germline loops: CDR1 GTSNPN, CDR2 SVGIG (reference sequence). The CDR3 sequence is CAWSPGSNQPQHF. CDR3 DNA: TGTGCCTGGAGTCCGGGGAGCAATCAGCCCCAGCATTTT.

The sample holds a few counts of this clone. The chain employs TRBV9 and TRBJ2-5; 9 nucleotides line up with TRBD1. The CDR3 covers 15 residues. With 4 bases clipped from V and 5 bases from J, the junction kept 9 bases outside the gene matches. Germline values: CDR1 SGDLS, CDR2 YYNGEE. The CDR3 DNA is TGTGCCAGCAGCTTACGGACAGGGGCCGGGGAGACCCAGTACTTC. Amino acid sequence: CASSLRTGAGETQYF.

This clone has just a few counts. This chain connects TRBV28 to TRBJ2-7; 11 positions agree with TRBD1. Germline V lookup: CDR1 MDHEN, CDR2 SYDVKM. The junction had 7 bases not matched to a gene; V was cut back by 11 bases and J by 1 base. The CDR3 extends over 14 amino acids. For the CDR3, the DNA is TGTGCCGGGTCCGGGACAGGGGGTTCCTACGAGCAGTACTTC. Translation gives CAGSGTGGSYEQYF.

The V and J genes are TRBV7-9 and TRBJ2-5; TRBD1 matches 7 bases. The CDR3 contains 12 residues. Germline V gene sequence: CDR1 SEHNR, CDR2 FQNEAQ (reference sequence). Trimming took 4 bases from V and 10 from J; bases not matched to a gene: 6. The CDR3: CASSSVRGIQYF. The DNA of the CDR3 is TGTGCCAGCAGCTCCGTCAGGGGGATCCAGTACTTC.

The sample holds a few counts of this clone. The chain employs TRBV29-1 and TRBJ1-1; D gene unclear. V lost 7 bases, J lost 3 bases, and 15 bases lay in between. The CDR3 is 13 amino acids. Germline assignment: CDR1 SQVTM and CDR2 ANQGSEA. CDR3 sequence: CSALGQTHTEAFF. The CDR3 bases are TGCAGCGCCCTAGGGCAGACCCACACTGAAGCTTTCTTT.

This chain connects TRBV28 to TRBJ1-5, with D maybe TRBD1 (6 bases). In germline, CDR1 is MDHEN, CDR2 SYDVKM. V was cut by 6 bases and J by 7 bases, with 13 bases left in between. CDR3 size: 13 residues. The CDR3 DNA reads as TGTGCCAGCAGACAGGGTGTTGGACAGCCCCAGCATTTT. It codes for CASRQGVGQPQHF.

For the CDR3, the DNA is TGCGCCAGCAGCTCGGGACAGGGGGCTCCGGGAGCGACCCAGTACTTC. Its translation: CASSSGQGAPGATQYF. V is TRBV5-1 and J is TRBJ2-5, with 12 bases lining up with TRBD1. This CDR3 comprises 16 residues. Germline assignment: CDR1 SGHRS and CDR2 YFSETQ. With 3 bases clipped from V and 7 bases from J, the junction kept 10 bases outside the gene matches.

As DNA, the CDR3 is TGTGCCAGCAGTGAAGCTGTCGGGACAGGGACCTACGAGCAGTACTTC. Encoded protein: CASSEAVGTGTYEQYF. V gene TRBV25-1 combines with J gene TRBJ2-7; TRBD1 aligns across 9 bases. Germline V gene sequence: CDR1 MGHDK, CDR2 SYGVNS. There are 16 residues in the CDR3. Trimming at V came to 2 bases and at J to 2 bases, leaving 7 bases not matched to a gene.

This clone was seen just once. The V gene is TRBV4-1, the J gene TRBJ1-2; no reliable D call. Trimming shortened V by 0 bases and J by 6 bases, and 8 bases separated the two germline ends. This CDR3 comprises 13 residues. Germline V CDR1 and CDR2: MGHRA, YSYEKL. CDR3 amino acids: CASSQDLKDGYTF. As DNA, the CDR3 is TGCGCCAGCAGCCAAGATCTGAAGGATGGCTACACCTTC.

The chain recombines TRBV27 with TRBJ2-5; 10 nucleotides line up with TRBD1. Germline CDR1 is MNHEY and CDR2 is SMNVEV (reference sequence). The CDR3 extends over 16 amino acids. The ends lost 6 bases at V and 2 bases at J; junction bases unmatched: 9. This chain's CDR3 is CASSFDRGRGQETQYF. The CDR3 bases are TGTGCCAGCAGCTTCGACAGGGGGCGAGGGCAAGAGACCCAGTACTTC.

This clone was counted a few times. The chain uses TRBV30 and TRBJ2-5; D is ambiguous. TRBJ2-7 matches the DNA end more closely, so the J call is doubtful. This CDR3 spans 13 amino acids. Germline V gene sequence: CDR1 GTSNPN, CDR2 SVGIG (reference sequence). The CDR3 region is CAWTIGSSYEQYF. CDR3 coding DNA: TGTGCCTGGACTATAGGCTCATCCTACGAGCAGTACTTC.

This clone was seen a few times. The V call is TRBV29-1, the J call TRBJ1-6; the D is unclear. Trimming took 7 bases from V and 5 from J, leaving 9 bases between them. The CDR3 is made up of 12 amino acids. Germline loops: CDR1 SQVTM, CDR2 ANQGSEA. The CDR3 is CSAGENNSPLHF. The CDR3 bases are TGCAGCGCTGGGGAAAATAATTCACCCCTCCACTTT.

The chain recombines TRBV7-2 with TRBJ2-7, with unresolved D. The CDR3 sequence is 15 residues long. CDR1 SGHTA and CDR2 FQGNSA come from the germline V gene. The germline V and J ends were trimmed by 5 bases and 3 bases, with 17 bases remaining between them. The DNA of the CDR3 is TGTGCCAGCAGCCGCTCTGGAAACGTCGACTACGAGCAGTACTTC. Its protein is CASSRSGNVDYEQYF.